Listed below are T cell receptor beta chains from one sample, sequenced in a study of cytomegalovirus exposure and HLA in healthy donors. This table comes from immunoSEQ multiplex PCR, and its TCRdb copy is limited to in-frame clones, with some not included. The sample consists of 150,000 to 200,000 clones, 76% of them appearing once. The sequenced sample consisted of PBMCs. These receptors were collected from a woman aged 25-40 years in good health and CMV-seropositive. The CDR3 runs from the conserved cysteine through the conserved F or W. Only part of the rows carry a size: once, few, many, or a class if the clone is expanded.

CDR3: CASSFLGLAGDTDTQYF
J: TRBJ2-3
V: TRBV28
size: -

CDR3: CASSLTRYEQYF
J: TRBJ2-7
V: TRBV7-2
size: -

CDR3: CASSLRPVYNSPLHF
J: TRBJ1-6
V: TRBV27
size: -

CDR3: CASSPSGGAPYEQYF
J: TRBJ2-7
V: TRBV19
size: -

CDR3: CAISAGSYEQYF
J: TRBJ2-7
V: TRBV10-3
size: -

CDR3: CASSDRQIPNYGYTF
J: TRBJ1-2
V: TRBV11-3
size: -

CDR3: CASTGGGVQETQYF
J: TRBJ2-5
V: TRBV7-2
size: few

CDR3: CASREDTGELFF
J: TRBJ2-2
V: TRBV7-2
size: -

CDR3: CASSPRGEQYF
J: TRBJ2-7
V: TRBV6-6
size: few

CDR3: CASSSSGQQNYGYTF
J: TRBJ1-2
V: TRBV9
size: few

CDR3: CASSLEGGLITGELFF
J: TRBJ2-2
V: TRBV5-1
size: -

CDR3: CAISDRGNQPQHF
J: TRBJ1-5
V: TRBV19
size: few

CDR3: CASSDGGWGETQYF
J: TRBJ2-5
V: TRBV9
size: few

CDR3: CASSPPGQGGQPQHF
J: TRBJ1-5
V: TRBV28
size: -

CDR3: CASSQDHPGQGSSSNQPQHF
J: TRBJ1-5
V: TRBV4-2
size: once

CDR3: CASSRPGLPPSPNYGYTF
J: TRBJ1-2
V: TRBV18
size: -

CDR3: CASTFSSYEQYF
J: TRBJ2-7
V: TRBV6-1
size: -

CDR3: CASSLLISYEQYF
J: -
V: TRBV7-8
size: -

CDR3: CASSPGGPGRYTGELFF
J: TRBJ2-2
V: TRBV7-7
size: -

CDR3: CASSAPRRASTGELFF
J: TRBJ2-2
V: TRBV2
size: -

CDR3: CASSPGLNTGELFF
J: TRBJ2-2
V: TRBV18
size: -

CDR3: CASSRDKRNTEAFF
J: TRBJ1-1
V: TRBV5-6
size: -

CDR3: CASSQVRAGLILETQYF
J: TRBJ2-5
V: TRBV4-1
size: -

CDR3: CASSMGGSSRYF
J: TRBJ2-7
V: TRBV19
size: few

CDR3: CASSTRTGTNYGYTF
J: TRBJ1-2
V: TRBV18
size: -

CDR3: CASSGDIILHGYTF
J: TRBJ1-2
V: TRBV2
size: -

CDR3: CASSWTELNEQFF
J: TRBJ2-1
V: TRBV5-1
size: few

CDR3: CASSENRGGGTDTQYF
J: TRBJ2-3
V: TRBV25-1
size: once

CDR3: CASTLFVGEKLFF
J: TRBJ1-4
V: TRBV5-5
size: few

CDR3: CASSPGGPVGTDTQYF
J: TRBJ2-3
V: TRBV28
size: -

CDR3: CASSLGFGAGATQYF
J: TRBJ2-5
V: TRBV7-2
size: -

CDR3: CASSPSGGAINEQFF
J: TRBJ2-1
V: TRBV7-3
size: -

CDR3: CASKPQGTSGGGGQFF
J: TRBJ2-1
V: TRBV5-6
size: -

CDR3: CASSLAGTSSNCEQYF
J: TRBJ2-7
V: TRBV7-2
size: few

CDR3: CASSQSPWTSGEVLEQYF
J: -
V: TRBV4-1
size: -

CDR3: CASSERAPQHF
J: TRBJ1-5
V: TRBV6-1
size: -

CDR3: CASSHPASGGRTDTQYF
J: TRBJ2-3
V: TRBV4-1
size: -

CDR3: CASGNRRVYNSNQPQHF
J: TRBJ1-5
V: TRBV12-5
size: -

CDR3: CASSKGGGRGPETQYF
J: TRBJ2-5
V: TRBV4-1
size: -

CDR3: CATSRDRGPDTQYF
J: TRBJ2-3
V: TRBV15
size: few

CDR3: CASSQDGSGGYNEQFF
J: TRBJ2-1
V: TRBV4-3
size: -

CDR3: CASREASGGPDTQYF
J: TRBJ2-3
V: TRBV6-5
size: -

CDR3: CASSSGVNYEQYF
J: -
V: TRBV9
size: -

CDR3: CASSLYGQALSSYEQYF
J: TRBJ2-7
V: TRBV28
size: -

CDR3: CAIRQRGEDSPLHF
J: TRBJ1-6
V: TRBV10-3
size: -

CDR3: CSSSLPPRLAGLREEQYF
J: TRBJ2-7
V: TRBV7-9
size: few

CDR3: CATSGPGHRHGYTF
J: TRBJ1-2
V: TRBV15
size: -

CDR3: CASANEKLFF
J: TRBJ1-4
V: TRBV2
size: -

CDR3: CASSQSTGGESPLHF
J: TRBJ1-6
V: TRBV4-3
size: -

CDR3: CASSSRRGLYEQYF
J: TRBJ2-7
V: TRBV19
size: -

CDR3: CASRHDRGSYEQYF
J: -
V: TRBV6-5
size: -

CDR3: CASSFRGGWWEQYF
J: TRBJ2-7
V: TRBV5-6
size: few

CDR3: CAWSVGAGGPGQFF
J: TRBJ2-1
V: TRBV30
size: -

CDR3: CASTIGLAGLNEQFF
J: TRBJ2-1
V: TRBV7-2
size: -